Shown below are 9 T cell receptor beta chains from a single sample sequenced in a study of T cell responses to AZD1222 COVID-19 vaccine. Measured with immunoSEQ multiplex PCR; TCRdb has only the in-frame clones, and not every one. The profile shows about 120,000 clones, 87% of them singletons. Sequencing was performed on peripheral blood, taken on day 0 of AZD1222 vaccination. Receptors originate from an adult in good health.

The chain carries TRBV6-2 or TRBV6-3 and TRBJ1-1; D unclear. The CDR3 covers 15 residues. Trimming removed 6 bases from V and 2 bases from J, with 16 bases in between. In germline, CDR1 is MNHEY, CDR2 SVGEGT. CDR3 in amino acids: CASSLPTRGNTEAFF. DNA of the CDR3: TGTGCCAGCAGCCTACCGACACGGGGAAACACTGAAGCTTTCTTT.

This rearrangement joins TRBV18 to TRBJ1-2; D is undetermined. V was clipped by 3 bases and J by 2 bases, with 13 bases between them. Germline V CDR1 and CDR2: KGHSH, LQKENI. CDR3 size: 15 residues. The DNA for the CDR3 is TGTGCCAGCTCACCCCGCCAGGTGCTAAACTATGGCTACACCTTC. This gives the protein CASSPRQVLNYGYTF. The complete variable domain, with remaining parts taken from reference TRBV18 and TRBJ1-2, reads NAGVMQNPRHLVRRRGQEARLRCSPMKGHSHVYWYRQLPEEGLKFMVYLQKENIIDESGMPKERFSAEFPKEGPSILRIQQVVRGDSAAYFCASSPRQVLNYGYTFGSGTRLTVV.

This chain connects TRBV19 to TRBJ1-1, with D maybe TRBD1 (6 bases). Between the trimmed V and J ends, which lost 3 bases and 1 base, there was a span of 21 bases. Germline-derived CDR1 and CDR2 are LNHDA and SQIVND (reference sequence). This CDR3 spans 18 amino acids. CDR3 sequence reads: CASSMESTGWRKNTEAFF. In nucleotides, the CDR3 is TGTGCCAGTAGTATGGAGTCCACAGGGTGGCGGAAGAACACTGAAGCTTTCTTT.

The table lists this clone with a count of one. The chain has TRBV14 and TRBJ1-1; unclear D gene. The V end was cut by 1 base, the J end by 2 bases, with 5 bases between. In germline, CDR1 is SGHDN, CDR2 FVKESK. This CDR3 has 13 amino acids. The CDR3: CASSQAINTEAFF. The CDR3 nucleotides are TGTGCCAGCAGCCAAGCGATAAACACTGAAGCTTTCTTT.

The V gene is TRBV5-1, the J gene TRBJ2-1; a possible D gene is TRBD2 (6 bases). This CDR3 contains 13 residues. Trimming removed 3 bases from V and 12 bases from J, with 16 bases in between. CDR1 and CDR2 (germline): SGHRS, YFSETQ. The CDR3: CASSYAGPRRQFF. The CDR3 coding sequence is TGCGCCAGCAGCTACGCGGGACCTCGACGGCAGTTCTTC.

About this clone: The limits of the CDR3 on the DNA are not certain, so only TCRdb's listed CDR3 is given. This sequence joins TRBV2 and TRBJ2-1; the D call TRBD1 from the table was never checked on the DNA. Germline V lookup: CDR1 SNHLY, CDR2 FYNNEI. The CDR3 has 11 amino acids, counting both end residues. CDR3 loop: CASILGHEQFF.

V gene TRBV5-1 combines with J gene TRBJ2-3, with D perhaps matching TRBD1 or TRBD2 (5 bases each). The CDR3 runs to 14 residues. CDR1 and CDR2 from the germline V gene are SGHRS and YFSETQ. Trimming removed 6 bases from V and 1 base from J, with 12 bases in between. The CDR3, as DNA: TGCGCCAGCACCCCGATGGGGGGCACAGATACGCAGTATTTT. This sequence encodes CASTPMGGTDTQYF.

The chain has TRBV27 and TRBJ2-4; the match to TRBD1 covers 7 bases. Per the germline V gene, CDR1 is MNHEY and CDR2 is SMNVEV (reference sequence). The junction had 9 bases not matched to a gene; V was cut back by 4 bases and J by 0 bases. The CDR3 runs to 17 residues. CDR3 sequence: CASSWGQLELAKNIQYF. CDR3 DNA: TGTGCCAGCAGTTGGGGACAGCTGGAGTTAGCCAAAAACATTCAGTACTTC.

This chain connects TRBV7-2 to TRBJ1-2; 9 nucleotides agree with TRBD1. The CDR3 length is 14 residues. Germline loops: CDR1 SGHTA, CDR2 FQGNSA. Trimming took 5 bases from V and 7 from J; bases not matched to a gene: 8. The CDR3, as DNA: TGTGCCAGCAGCCGGGACAGGGAGTCATCTGGCTACACCTTC. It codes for CASSRDRESSGYTF.